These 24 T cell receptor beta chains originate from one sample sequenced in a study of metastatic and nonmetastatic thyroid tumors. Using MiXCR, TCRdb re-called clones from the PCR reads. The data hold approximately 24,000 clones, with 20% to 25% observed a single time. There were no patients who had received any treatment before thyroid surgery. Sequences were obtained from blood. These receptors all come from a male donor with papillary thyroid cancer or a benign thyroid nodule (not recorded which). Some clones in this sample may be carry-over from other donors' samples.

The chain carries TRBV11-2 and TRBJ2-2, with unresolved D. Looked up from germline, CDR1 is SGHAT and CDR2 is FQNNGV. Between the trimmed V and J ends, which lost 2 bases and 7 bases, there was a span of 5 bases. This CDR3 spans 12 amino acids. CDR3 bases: TGTGCCAGCAGCTTAAGTGGCGGGGAGCTGTTTTTT. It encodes CASSLSGGELFF.

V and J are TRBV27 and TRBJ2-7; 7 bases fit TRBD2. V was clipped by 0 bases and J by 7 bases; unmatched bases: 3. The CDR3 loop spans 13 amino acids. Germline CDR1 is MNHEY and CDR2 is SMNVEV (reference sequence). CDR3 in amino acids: CASSLSGGLEQYF. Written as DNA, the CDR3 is TGTGCCAGCAGTTTATCGGGGGGGTTGGAGCAGTACTTC.

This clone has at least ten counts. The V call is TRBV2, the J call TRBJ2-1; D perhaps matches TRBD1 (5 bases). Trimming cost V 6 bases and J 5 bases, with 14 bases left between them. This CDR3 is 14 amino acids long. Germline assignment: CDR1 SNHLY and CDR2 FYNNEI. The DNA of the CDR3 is TGTGCCAGCAGCCATTCAGGGAATAACAATGAGCAGTTCTTC. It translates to CASSHSGNNNEQFF.

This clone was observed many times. CDR3 in DNA: TGCAGTATGGGGGAGGGGAACACTGAAGCTTTCTTT. Amino acids: CSMGEGNTEAFF. This rearrangement joins TRBV20-1 to TRBJ1-1, with D possibly TRBD1 on 5 matching bases. This CDR3 spans 12 amino acids. CDR1 is DFQATT, CDR2 SNEGSKA, per germline (reference sequence). The V and J ends lost 8 bases and 1 base respectively, with 11 bases between them.

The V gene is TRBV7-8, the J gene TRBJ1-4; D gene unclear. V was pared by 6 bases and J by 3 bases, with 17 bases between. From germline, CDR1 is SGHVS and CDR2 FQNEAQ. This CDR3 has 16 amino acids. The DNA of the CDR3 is TGTGCCAGCAGGGGAGTGGGCACACCATCTAATGAAAAACTGTTTTTT. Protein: CASRGVGTPSNEKLFF.

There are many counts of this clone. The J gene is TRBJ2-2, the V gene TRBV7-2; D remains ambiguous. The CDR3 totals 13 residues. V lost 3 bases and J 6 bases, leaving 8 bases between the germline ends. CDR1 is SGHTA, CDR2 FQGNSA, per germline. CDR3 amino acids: CASSFYASGELFF. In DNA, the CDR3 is TGTGCCAGCAGCTTTTATGCGTCCGGGGAGCTGTTTTTT.

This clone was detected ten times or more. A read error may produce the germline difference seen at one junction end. Here the CDR3 reads CSARGLAENNEQFF. The DNA for the CDR3 is TGCAGTGCGAGAGGTCTAGCGGAAAACAATGAGCAGTTCTTC. The rearrangement joins TRBV20-1 to TRBJ2-1; 7 bases fit TRBD2. CDR3 length: 14 residues. Germline assignment: CDR1 DFQATT and CDR2 SNEGSKA (reference sequence).

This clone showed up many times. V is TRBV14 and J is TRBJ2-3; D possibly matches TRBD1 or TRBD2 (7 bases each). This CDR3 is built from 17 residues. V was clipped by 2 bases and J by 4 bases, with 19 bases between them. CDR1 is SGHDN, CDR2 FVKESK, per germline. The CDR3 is CASSQPIDREGADTQYF. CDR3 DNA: TGTGCCAGCAGCCAACCGATCGACAGGGAGGGTGCAGATACGCAGTATTTT.

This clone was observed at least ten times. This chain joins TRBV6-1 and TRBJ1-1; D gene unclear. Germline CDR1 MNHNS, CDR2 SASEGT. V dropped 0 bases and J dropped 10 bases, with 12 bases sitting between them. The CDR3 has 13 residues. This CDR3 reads CASSEAGISGAFF. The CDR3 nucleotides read TGTGCCAGCAGTGAAGCGGGAATAAGTGGAGCTTTCTTT.

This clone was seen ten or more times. The CDR3 DNA follows: TGTGCCAGCAGTGAACGGGTGGTAGGAACGGGGGAGCAGTACTTC. As protein: CASSERVVGTGEQYF. V and J are TRBV2 and TRBJ2-7; TRBD2 is a possible D gene (5 bases). V was pared by 2 bases and J by 7 bases, with 18 bases between. Germline V gene data show CDR1 as SNHLY and CDR2 as FYNNEI. The CDR3 is made up of 15 amino acids.

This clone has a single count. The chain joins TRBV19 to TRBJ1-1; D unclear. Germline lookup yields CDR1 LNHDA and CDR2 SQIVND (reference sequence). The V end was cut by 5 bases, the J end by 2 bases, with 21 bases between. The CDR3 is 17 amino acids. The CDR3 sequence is CASSPESGGGLNTEAFF. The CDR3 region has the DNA TGTGCCAGTAGTCCAGAGTCAGGAGGAGGGCTTAACACTGAAGCTTTCTTT.

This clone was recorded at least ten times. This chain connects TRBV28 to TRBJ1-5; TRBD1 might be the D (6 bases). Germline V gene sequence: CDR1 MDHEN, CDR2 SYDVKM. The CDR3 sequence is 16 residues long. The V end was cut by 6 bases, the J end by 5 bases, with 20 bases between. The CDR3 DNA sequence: TGTGCCAGCAGCCCCGGGTGGGGGCGCGGAGATCAGCCCCAGCATTTT. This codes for CASSPGWGRGDQPQHF. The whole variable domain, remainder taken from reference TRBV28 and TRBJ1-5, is DVKVTQSSRYLVKRTGEKVFLECVQDMDHENMFWYRQDPGLGLRLIYFSYDVKMKEKGDIPEGYSVSREKKERFSLILESASTNQTSMYLCASSPGWGRGDQPQHFGDGTRLSIL.

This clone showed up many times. This CDR3 is CASSLLGPRLSYGYTF. As DNA, the CDR3 is TGTGCCAGCAGCTTATTGGGCCCCCGGCTGAGTTATGGCTACACCTTC. This chain connects TRBV11-2 to TRBJ1-2; D not resolved. CDR3 length: 16 residues. Germline loops: CDR1 SGHAT, CDR2 FQNNGV. V was shortened by 2 bases and J by 5 bases, with 18 bases between the two germline ends. The full variable domain, in which reference TRBV11-2 and TRBJ1-2 provide the parts outside the CDR3, is EAGVAQSPRYKIIEKRQSVAFWCNPISGHATLYWYQQILGQGPKLLIQFQNNGVVDDSQLPKDRFSAERLKGVDSTLKIQPAKLEDSAVYLCASSLLGPRLSYGYTFGSGTRLTVV.

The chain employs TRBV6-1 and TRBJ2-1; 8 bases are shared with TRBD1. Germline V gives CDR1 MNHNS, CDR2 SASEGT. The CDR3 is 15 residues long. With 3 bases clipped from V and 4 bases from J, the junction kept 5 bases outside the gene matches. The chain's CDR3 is CASSDSGDRYNEQFF. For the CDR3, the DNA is TGTGCCAGCAGTGACTCTGGGGACAGGTACAATGAGCAGTTCTTC.

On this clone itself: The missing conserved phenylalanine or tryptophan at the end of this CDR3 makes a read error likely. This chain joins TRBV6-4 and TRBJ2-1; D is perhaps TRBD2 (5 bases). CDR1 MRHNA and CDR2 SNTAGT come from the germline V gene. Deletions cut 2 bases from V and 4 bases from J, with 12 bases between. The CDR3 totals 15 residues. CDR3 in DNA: TGTGCCAGCAGTGACGCTGCGGAGGCATACAATGAGCAGTTCATC. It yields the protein CASSDAAEAYNEQFI.

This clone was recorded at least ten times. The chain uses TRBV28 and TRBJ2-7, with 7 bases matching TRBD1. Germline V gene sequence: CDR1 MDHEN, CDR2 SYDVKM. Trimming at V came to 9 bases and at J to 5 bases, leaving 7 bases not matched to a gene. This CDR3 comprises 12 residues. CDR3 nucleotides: TGTGCCAGTGTGACAGGGTTTAACGAGCAGTACTTC. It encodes CASVTGFNEQYF.

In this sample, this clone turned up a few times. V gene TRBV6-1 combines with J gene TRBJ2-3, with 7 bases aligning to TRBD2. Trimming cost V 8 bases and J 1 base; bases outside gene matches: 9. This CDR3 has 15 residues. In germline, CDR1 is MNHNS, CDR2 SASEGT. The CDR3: CASQGGIVGTDTQYF. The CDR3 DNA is TGTGCCAGCCAGGGAGGGATCGTGGGCACAGATACGCAGTATTTT.

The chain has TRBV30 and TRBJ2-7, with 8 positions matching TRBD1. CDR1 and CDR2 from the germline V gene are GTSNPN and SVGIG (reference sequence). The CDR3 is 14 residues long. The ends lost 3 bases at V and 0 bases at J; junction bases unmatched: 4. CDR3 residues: CAWRWTGSSYEQYF. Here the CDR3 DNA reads TGTGCCTGGAGGTGGACAGGGAGCTCCTACGAGCAGTACTTC.

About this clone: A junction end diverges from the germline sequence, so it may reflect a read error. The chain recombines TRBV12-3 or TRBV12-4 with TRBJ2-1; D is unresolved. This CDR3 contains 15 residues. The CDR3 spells CASSHWGSSYNEHFF. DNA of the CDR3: TGTGCCAGCAGTCACTGGGGTTCCTCCTACAATGAGCACTTCTTC.

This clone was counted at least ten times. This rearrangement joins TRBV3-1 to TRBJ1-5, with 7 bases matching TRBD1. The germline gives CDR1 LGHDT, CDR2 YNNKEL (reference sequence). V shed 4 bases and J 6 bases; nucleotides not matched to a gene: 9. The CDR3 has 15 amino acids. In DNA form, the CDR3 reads TGTGCCAGCAGCCGTTCGACAGGGTCTGGTCAGCCCCAGCATTTT. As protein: CASSRSTGSGQPQHF.

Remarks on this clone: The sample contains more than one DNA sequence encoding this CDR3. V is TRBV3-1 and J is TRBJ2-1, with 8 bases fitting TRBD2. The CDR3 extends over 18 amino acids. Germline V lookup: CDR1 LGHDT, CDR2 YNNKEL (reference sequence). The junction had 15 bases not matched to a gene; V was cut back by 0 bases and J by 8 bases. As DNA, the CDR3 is TGTGCCAGCAGCCAAGAGCGTATAATAGCGGGACTTTACGATGAGCAGTTCTTC. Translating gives CASSQERIIAGLYDEQFF.

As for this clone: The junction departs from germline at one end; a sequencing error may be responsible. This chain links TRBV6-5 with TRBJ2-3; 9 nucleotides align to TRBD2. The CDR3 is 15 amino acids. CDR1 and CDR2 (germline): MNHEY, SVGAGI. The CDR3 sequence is CASSYRAGGSDTQYF. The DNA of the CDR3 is TGTGCCAGCAGTTACCGGGCGGGAGGGTCCGATACTCAGTATTTT.

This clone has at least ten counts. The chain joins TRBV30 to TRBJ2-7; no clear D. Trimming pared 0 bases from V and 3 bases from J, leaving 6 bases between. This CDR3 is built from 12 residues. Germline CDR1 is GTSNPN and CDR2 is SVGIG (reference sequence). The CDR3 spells CAWSVLGYEQYF. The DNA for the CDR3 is TGTGCCTGGAGTGTACTGGGCTACGAGCAGTACTTC.

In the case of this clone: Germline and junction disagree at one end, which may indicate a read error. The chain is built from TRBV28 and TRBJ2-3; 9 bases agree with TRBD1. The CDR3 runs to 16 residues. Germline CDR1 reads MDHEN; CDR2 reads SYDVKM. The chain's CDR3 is CAGRPRDRVFADTQYF. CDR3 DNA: TGTGCCGGCAGACCCCGGGACAGGGTGTTCGCGGATACGCAGTATTTT.